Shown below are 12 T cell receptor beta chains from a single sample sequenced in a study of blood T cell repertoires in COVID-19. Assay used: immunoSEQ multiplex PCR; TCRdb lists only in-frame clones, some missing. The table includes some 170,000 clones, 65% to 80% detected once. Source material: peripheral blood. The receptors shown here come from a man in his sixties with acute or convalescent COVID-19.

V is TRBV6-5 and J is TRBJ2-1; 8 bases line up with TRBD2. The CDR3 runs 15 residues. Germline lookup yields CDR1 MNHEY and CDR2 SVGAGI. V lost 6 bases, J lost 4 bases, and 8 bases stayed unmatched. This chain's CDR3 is CASRSPLAVYNEQFF. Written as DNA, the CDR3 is TGTGCCAGCAGATCCCCACTAGCGGTTTACAATGAGCAGTTCTTC.

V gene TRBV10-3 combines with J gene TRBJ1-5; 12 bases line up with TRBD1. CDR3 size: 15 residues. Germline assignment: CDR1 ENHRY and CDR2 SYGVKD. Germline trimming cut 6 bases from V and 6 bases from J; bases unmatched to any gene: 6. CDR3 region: CAIRSGTGGSQPQHF. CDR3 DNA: TGTGCCATCAGATCCGGGACAGGGGGCAGTCAGCCCCAGCATTTT.

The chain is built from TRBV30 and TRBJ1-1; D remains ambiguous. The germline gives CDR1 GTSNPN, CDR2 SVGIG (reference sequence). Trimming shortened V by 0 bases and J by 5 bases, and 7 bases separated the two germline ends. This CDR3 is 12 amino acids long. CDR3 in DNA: TGTGCCTGGAGTGTAGGAGGGACTGAAGCTTTCTTT. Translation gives CAWSVGGTEAFF. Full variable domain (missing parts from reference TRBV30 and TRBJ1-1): SQTIHQWPATLVQPVGSPLSLECTVEGTSNPNLYWYRQAAGRGLQLLFYSVGIGQISSEVPQNLSASRPQDRQFILSSKKLLLSDSGFYLCAWSVGGTEAFFGQGTRLTVV.

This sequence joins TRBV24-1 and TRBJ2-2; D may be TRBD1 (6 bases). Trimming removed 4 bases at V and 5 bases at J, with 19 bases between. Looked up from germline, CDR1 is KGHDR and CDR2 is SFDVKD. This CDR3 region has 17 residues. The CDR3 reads CATSDPAKGVRTGELFF. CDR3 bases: TGTGCCACCAGTGACCCCGCGAAGGGGGTAAGAACCGGGGAGCTGTTTTTT.

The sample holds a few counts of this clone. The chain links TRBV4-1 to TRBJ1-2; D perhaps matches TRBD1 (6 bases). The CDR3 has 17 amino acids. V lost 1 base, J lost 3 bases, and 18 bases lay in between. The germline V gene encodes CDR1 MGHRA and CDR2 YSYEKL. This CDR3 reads CASSQVQGSASDYGYTF. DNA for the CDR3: TGCGCCAGCAGCCAAGTACAGGGAAGTGCGAGTGACTATGGCTACACCTTC.

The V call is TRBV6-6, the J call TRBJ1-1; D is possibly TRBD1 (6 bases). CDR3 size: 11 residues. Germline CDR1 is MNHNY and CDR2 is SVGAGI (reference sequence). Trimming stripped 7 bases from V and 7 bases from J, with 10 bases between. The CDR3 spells CASTTGLEAFF. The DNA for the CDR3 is TGTGCCAGCACCACAGGGCTTGAAGCTTTCTTT.

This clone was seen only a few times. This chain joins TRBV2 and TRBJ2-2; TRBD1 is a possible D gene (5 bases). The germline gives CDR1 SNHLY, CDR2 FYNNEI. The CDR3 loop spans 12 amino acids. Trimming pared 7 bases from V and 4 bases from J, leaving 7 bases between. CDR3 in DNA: TGTGCCAGCACAGGGTCCACCGGGGAGCTGTTTTTT. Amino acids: CASTGSTGELFF.

CDR3 bases: TGTGCCAGCAGCTCGGACAGGGATTATAACTATGGCTACACCTTC. Translating gives CASSSDRDYNYGYTF. The rearrangement joins TRBV5-4 to TRBJ1-2, with 8 nucleotides matching TRBD1. CDR1 SGHNT and CDR2 YYREEE come from the germline V gene (reference sequence). V shed 3 bases and J 1 base; nucleotides not matched to a gene: 5. CDR3 length equals 15 residues.

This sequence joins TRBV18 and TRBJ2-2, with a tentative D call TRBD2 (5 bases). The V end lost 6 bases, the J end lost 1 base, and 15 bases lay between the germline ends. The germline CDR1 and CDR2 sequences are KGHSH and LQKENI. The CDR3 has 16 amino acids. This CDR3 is CASSLREGGNTGELFF. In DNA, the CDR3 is TGTGCCAGCTCCCTTCGCGAGGGCGGGAACACCGGGGAGCTGTTTTTT.

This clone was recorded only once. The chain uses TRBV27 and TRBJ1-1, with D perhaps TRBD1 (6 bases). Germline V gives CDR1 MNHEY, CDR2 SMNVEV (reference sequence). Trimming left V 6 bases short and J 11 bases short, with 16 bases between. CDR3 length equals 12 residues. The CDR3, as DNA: TGTGCCAGCAGCCAAGACCAGGGGTTGGCTTTCTTT. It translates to CASSQDQGLAFF.

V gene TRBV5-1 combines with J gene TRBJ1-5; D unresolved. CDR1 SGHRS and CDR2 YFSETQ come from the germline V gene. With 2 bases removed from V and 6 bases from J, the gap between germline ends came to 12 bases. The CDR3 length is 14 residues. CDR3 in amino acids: CASSFEGPPQPQHF. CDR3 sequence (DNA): TGCGCCAGCAGCTTCGAGGGTCCGCCTCAGCCCCAGCATTTT.

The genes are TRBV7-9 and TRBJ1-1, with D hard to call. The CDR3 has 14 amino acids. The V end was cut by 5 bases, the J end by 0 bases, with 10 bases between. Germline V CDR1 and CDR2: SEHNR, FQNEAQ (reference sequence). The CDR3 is CASSPGGVNTEAFF. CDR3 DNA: TGTGCCAGCAGCCCCGGCGGGGTGAACACTGAAGCTTTCTTT.